The 14 T cell receptor beta chains below were found in one sample sequenced in a study of blood T cell repertoires in COVID-19. TCRdb's copy holds only in-frame clones and misses some; the assay was immunoSEQ multiplex PCR. The sample consists of about 240,000 clones, roughly 90% of them appearing once. The sample was PBMCs or T cells enriched from blood (not recorded which). These receptors were taken from a woman aged 30 to 39 with acute COVID-19.

The chain carries TRBV25-1 and TRBJ1-6; D perhaps matches TRBD1 (5 bases). Germline assignment: CDR1 MGHDK and CDR2 SYGVNS. The CDR3 spans 17 residues. V was shortened by 0 bases and J by 7 bases, with 16 bases between the two germline ends. The DNA for the CDR3 is TGTGCCAGCAGTGAATATTTCCCCAGGGATCAAAATTCACCCCTCCACTTT. Protein product: CASSEYFPRDQNSPLHF.

The rearrangement links TRBV12-5 to TRBJ1-5; D perhaps matches TRBD1 (6 bases). This CDR3 has 16 residues. Germline-derived CDR1 and CDR2 are LGHNT and FRNRAP. Trimming stripped 4 bases from V and 6 bases from J, with 19 bases between. Written as DNA, the CDR3 is TGTGCTAGTGGTTCCCCAGAATGGGGGGGCGGTCAGCCCCAGCATTTT. Amino acid sequence: CASGSPEWGGGQPQHF.

The chain is built from TRBV27 and TRBJ1-6, with 7 bases aligning to TRBD1. The germline V gene has CDR1 MNHEY and CDR2 SMNVEV (reference sequence). This CDR3 contains 16 residues. V was pared by 6 bases and J by 4 bases, with 9 bases of the junction left unmatched. CDR3 sequence (DNA): TGTGCCAGCAGACAGGGGTCATCTACTTATAATTCACCCCTCCACTTT. It specifies CASRQGSSTYNSPLHF.

This clone has a handful of counts. The V call is TRBV28, the J call TRBJ1-1; D perhaps matches TRBD1 (5 bases). The germline CDR1 and CDR2 sequences are MDHEN and SYDVKM. Deletions cut 5 bases from V and 3 bases from J, with 19 bases between. This CDR3 contains 16 residues. The CDR3 DNA reads as TGTGCCAGCAGTGTCCCCCTGTGGGGGGGGGACACTGAAGCTTTCTTT. Its translation is CASSVPLWGGDTEAFF.

The V gene is TRBV5-4, the J gene TRBJ1-2; 10 positions agree with TRBD1. With 0 bases clipped from V and 1 base from J, the junction kept 3 bases outside the gene matches. CDR1 and CDR2 (germline): SGHNT, YYREEE (reference sequence). CDR3 length equals 16 residues. The CDR3 here is CASSLGQGAGNYGYTF. The CDR3, as DNA: TGTGCCAGCAGCTTGGGACAGGGGGCAGGTAACTATGGCTACACCTTC.

The rearrangement joins TRBV10-3 to TRBJ1-4, with unresolved D. Germline assignment: CDR1 ENHRY and CDR2 SYGVKD. Trimming shortened V by 0 bases and J by 7 bases, and 15 bases separated the two germline ends. The CDR3 is 16 amino acids. The CDR3 here is CAISESFGGIGEKLFF. The CDR3 region has the DNA TGTGCCATCAGTGAGTCGTTTGGAGGAATCGGTGAAAAACTGTTTTTT.

As to this clone: The identical CDR3 is also encoded by other nucleotide sequences in the sample. This sequence joins TRBV19 and TRBJ1-5; 10 bases are a match to TRBD1. Germline assignment: CDR1 LNHDA and CDR2 SQIVND (reference sequence). Losses at the gene ends were 4 bases for V and 6 bases for J; bases not matched to a gene: 3. CDR3 length equals 14 residues. As DNA, the CDR3 is TGTGCCAGTAGTAGCAGGACAGGGGGTCAGCCCCAGCATTTT. Translated, it gives CASSSRTGGQPQHF.

V gene TRBV7-8 combines with J gene TRBJ2-1, with a weak D call TRBD1 (5 bases). The CDR3 contains 14 residues. Germline CDR1 and CDR2: SGHVS and FQNEAQ. V dropped 4 bases and J dropped 8 bases, with 15 bases sitting between them. The chain's CDR3 is CASSYLGDGHEQFF. As DNA, the CDR3 is TGTGCCAGCAGCTATTTAGGGGATGGACATGAGCAGTTCTTC. Full variable domain (missing parts from reference TRBV7-8 and TRBJ2-1): GAGVSQSPRYKVAKRGQDVALRCDPISGHVSLFWYQQALGQGPEFLTYFQNEAQLDKSGLPSDRFFAERPEGSVSTLKIQRTQQEDSAVYLCASSYLGDGHEQFFGPGTRLTVL.

The CDR3 reads CASSLGGGNQPQHF. The CDR3 nucleotides read TGTGCCAGCAGCTTAGGGGGGGGCAATCAGCCCCAGCATTTT. V usage is TRBV7-9 and J usage is TRBJ1-5; a weak D match, TRBD1 (5 bases). The CDR3 runs to 14 residues. Looked up from germline, CDR1 is SEHNR and CDR2 is FQNEAQ (reference sequence). Trimming removed 1 base from V and 2 bases from J, with 6 bases in between. The variable domain in full, with the rest retrieved from reference TRBV7-9 and TRBJ1-5, is DTGVSQNPRHKITKRGQNVTFRCDPISEHNRLYWYRQTLGQGPEFLTYFQNEAQLEKSRLLSDRFSAERPKGSFSTLEIQRTEQGDSAMYLCASSLGGGNQPQHFGDGTRLSIL.

This chain uses TRBV29-1 with TRBJ1-2; no reliable D call. Germline V gives CDR1 SQVTM, CDR2 ANQGSEA. The CDR3 sequence is 12 residues long. V dropped 7 bases and J dropped 4 bases, with 13 bases sitting between them. The CDR3 loop reads CSGELVAYGYTF. The CDR3 DNA reads as TGCAGCGGGGAGCTTGTGGCCTATGGCTACACCTTC.

The V call is TRBV5-1, the J call TRBJ2-3; the D is unclear. V was pared by 1 base and J by 7 bases, with 13 bases between. Germline CDR1 and CDR2: SGHRS and YFSETQ. This CDR3 is built from 14 residues. In DNA form, the CDR3 reads TGCGCCAGCAGCTTGTCCCTTATGAGGAATACGCAGTATTTT. Protein sequence: CASSLSLMRNTQYF.

This sequence joins TRBV3-1 (or the pseudogene TRBV3-2) and TRBJ2-7, with a tentative D call TRBD2 (6 bases). V was cut by 0 bases and J by 0 bases, with 9 bases left in between. CDR3 length equals 15 residues. CDR1 is LGHDT, CDR2 YNNKEL, per germline (reference sequence). The CDR3 here is CASSQEAGSSYEQYF. DNA for the CDR3: TGTGCCAGCAGCCAAGAGGCGGGGAGCTCCTACGAGCAGTACTTC.

The gene calls are TRBV7-9 and TRBJ2-7, with TRBD1 identical over 9 bases. The CDR3 runs to 16 residues. The germline V gene encodes CDR1 SEHNR and CDR2 FQNEAQ (reference sequence). Germline trimming cut 1 base from V and 0 bases from J; bases unmatched to any gene: 4. In nucleotides, the CDR3 is TGTGCCAGCAGCTTAGGACCGGGACAGGGCTCCTACGAGCAGTACTTC. Translated: CASSLGPGQGSYEQYF.

The chain recombines TRBV5-1 with TRBJ2-7, with 10 nucleotides matching TRBD2. This CDR3 contains 17 residues. The junction had 10 bases not matched to a gene; V was cut back by 4 bases and J by 0 bases. Looked up from germline, CDR1 is SGHRS and CDR2 is YFSETQ. The CDR3, as DNA: TGCGCCAGCAGCCGCTCAACTAGCGGGGTCCGCTCCTACGAGCAGTACTTC. This gives the protein CASSRSTSGVRSYEQYF.